Listed below are T cell receptor beta chains from one sample, sequenced in a study of shared clonotypes between healthy human individuals. Generated by immunoSEQ multiplex PCR, the TCRdb table keeps only in-frame clones and is missing some. The sample contains roughly 890,000 clones, 80% to 95% of which appear only once. Sequenced sample: naive CD8+ T cells sorted from blood. These receptors all come from a man aged 25 to 40 in good health. The CDR3 runs from the conserved cysteine through the conserved F or W. Expanded clones get a size class; other rows say once, few or many, or leave the size out.

>TRBV13|-|TRBJ1-5
CASSLGRIGNQPQHF
>TRBV6-6|-|TRBJ2-3
CASTLAESTDTQYF
>TRBV6-1|-|TRBJ1-5
CASSDRTGNNQPQHF
>TRBV2|-|TRBJ2-1
CASSWQGSYNEQFF
>TRBV28|-|TRBJ2-1
CASSLGFGDEQFF
>TRBV29-1|once|TRBJ2-2
CSVLGDTGELFF
>TRBV6-1|once|TRBJ2-3
CASSGRLEVDTQYF
>TRBV4-2|-|TRBJ1-1
CASSQAWGGTEAFF
>TRBV7-9|-|TRBJ2-3
CASSPFDSNTQYF
>TRBV7-9|-|-
CASSLGLTELSSYEQYF
>TRBV30|once|TRBJ2-7
CAWSSTSGVGEQYF
>TRBV9|-|TRBJ2-3
CASSPGGRGDTQYF
>TRBV7-9|-|TRBJ1-2
CASRGRDSRNYGYTF
>TRBV19|-|TRBJ2-6
CASTLTGYGANVLTF
>TRBV2|-|TRBJ2-7
CASSESEGPWSYEQYF
>TRBV6-6|-|TRBJ2-2
CASSWGAGELFF
>TRBV7-9|-|TRBJ1-1
CASSNLQGALRDTEAFF
>TRBV7-2|-|TRBJ2-2
CAGSGAARQVVAGELFF
>TRBV2|-|TRBJ1-1
CASSDRIEAFF
>TRBV10-2|-|TRBJ2-1
CASLPGPMGSNEQFF
>TRBV6-4|-|TRBJ2-2
CASSDQDTSSGELFF
>TRBV28|-|TRBJ2-3
CASSFIGRSTDTQYF
>TRBV19|-|TRBJ2-3
CASSISDPGDTQYF
>TRBV29-1|-|TRBJ2-2
CSVEYGTGELFF
>TRBV7-9|-|TRBJ2-7
CASSLLAGGGGEQYF
>TRBV7-6|-|TRBJ2-5
CAGSGLGETQYF
>TRBV5-8|-|TRBJ1-5
CASSVDRGQSNQPQHF
>TRBV14|-|TRBJ2-3
CASSQLDRGRADTQYF
>TRBV10-3|-|TRBJ2-7
CAISESLTYEQYF
>TRBV5-4|-|TRBJ1-5
CASSLAAGHQPQHF
>TRBV19|-|TRBJ2-7
CASSIEVLSYEQYF
>TRBV5-4|-|TRBJ2-2
CASSLDWIAGELFF
>TRBV27|-|TRBJ2-7
CASSFGQGVGEQYF
>TRBV11-2|-|TRBJ2-1
CASSFFGGSSYNEQFF